The rows below give T cell receptor beta chains drawn from one sample of a study of control samples from healthy donors and cancer patients. Clones were read by immunoSEQ multiplex PCR, and TCRdb kept only the in-frame ones, dropping some. The table lists about 34,000 clones, more than 85% of them singletons. Sequenced input: PBMCs. The receptors originated from a woman in her thirties or forties with lung cancer. Both conserved end residues are trimmed from each CDR3. The D gene is left open where the match is weak.

TRBV6-4,-,TRBJ2-2,ASSDSDTGELF
TRBV7-3,-,TRBJ2-2,ASSPHVDTGELF
TRBV7-3,TRBD2,TRBJ2-1,ASSSSGGSYNEQF
TRBV19,-,TRBJ1-1,ASSMLGGSNTEAF
TRBV7-9,-,TRBJ1-2,ASSPVLYGYT
TRBV20-1,-,TRBJ1-2,SADSGYGYT
TRBV6-1,-,TRBJ2-3,ASSALRSLGTDTQY
TRBV7-3,-,TRBJ2-3,ASSLTSRQSPTDTQY
TRBV7-2,-,TRBJ1-2,ASSPNTYGYT
TRBV25-1,-,TRBJ2-3,ASSEGWRADTQY
TRBV30,TRBD2,TRBJ2-7,AWSVEGRAYEQY
TRBV14,-,TRBJ1-6,ASTPRTPYNSPLH
TRBV7-6,-,TRBJ1-1,ALRETLNTEAF
TRBV7-2,-,TRBJ2-7,ASSSLVFYEQY
TRBV7-2,TRBD2,TRBJ2-3,ASSLGAGELDTQY
TRBV10-3,-,TRBJ1-3,AISGDEQGGGNTIY
TRBV6-6,-,TRBJ1-5,ASSLDNQPQH
TRBV6-2/TRBV6-3,TRBD1,TRBJ1-2,ASSRQGWPNYGYT
TRBV4-2,TRBD2,TRBJ2-5,ASSQDVAGDQETQY
TRBV29-1,-,TRBJ1-3,SVLQDSGNTIY
TRBV9,-,TRBJ1-1,ASSVAGDTEAF
TRBV19,-,TRBJ1-5,ASSISGDQPQH
TRBV6-6,-,TRBJ1-1,ASSYRAGLNTEAF
TRBV5-1,-,TRBJ1-6,ASRWDASSYNSPLH
TRBV28,-,TRBJ1-2,ASTQGPSGYT
TRBV4-2,TRBD1,TRBJ1-4,ASSAAPGQVNEKLF
TRBV5-4,-,TRBJ2-7,ASSFGVKSDEQY
TRBV10-3,-,TRBJ1-4,AISDQVSDEKLF
TRBV7-8,-,TRBJ1-1,ASSSQTENTEAF
TRBV24-1,-,TRBJ2-3,ATKATSTDTQY
TRBV7-2,-,TRBJ2-6,ASSLARAGANVLT
TRBV3-1/TRBV3-2,-,TRBJ2-7,ASSQVNHGIR
TRBV28,-,TRBJ1-3,ASSSFGGIRNTIY
TRBV10-3,-,TRBJ1-1,AIRLGQGIHMNTEAF
TRBV11-3,TRBD1,TRBJ2-7,ASSGTGGEQY
TRBV9,-,TRBJ2-6,ASNTGTGANVLT
TRBV28,-,TRBJ2-7,ASTSPYEQY
TRBV12-3/TRBV12-4,-,TRBJ2-5,ASTSGTHGTQY
TRBV7-3,-,TRBJ2-2,ASSLTSTPGELF
TRBV9,-,TRBJ2-3,ASSGKSGARITDTQY
TRBV24-1,-,TRBJ2-3,ATGENTDTQY
TRBV13,TRBD1,TRBJ1-3,ASSWRGQGGYYGNTIY
TRBV6-5,TRBD2,TRBJ2-3,ASATSGGRDTQY
TRBV7-6,-,TRBJ2-5,ASSFKLGESQETQY
TRBV11-2,-,TRBJ2-7,ASQQVTYEQY
TRBV11-1,-,TRBJ2-7,ASSSLRGAGEQY
TRBV4-2,-,TRBJ1-3,ASSQATQERFGNTIY
TRBV19,TRBD1,TRBJ1-3,ASSGTGYSGNTIY
TRBV9,-,TRBJ1-4,ASSDDKGNEKLF
TRBV12-3/TRBV12-4,TRBD1,TRBJ1-1,ASSYRGLAEAF
TRBV7-3,-,TRBJ1-6,ASSLTWGRHSPLH
TRBV27,TRBD2,TRBJ2-7,ASSSLGERGDYEQY
TRBV7-9,TRBD2,TRBJ2-2,ASSLRLAGNTGELF
TRBV3-1/TRBV3-2,-,TRBJ2-3,ASSQGNPSTDTQY
TRBV7-9,TRBD1,TRBJ2-2,ASSLVTGRTGELF